Listed below are T cell receptor beta chains from one sample, sequenced in a study of T cell changes during pregnancy in multiple sclerosis. Some clones are missing from TCRdb's copy, which holds only in-frame ones; the method was immunoSEQ multiplex PCR. This sample yields about 51,000 clones, of which roughly 93% are seen a single time; around 1.9% belongs to the top ten. The specimen comprised peripheral blood, sampled in the second trimester of pregnancy. Source of these receptors: a female donor with multiple sclerosis, enrolled in a pregnancy study. Each CDR3 is given with its conserved first and last residue. Fields, in order: clone size, J gene, V gene, D gene, CDR3 protein, CDR3 DNA. A D gene is named only where the DNA matches it firmly. Not all rows give a size; the values are once, few, many and, for expanded clones, a class.

clone size: NA; J gene: TRBJ2-7; V gene: TRBV4-2; D gene: TRBD1; CDR3 protein: CASSHRTGQSYEQYF; CDR3 DNA: TGTGCCAGCAGCCACCGGACAGGGCAGTCCTACGAGCAGTACTTC
clone size: NA; J gene: TRBJ2-3; V gene: TRBV9; D gene: NA; CDR3 protein: CASSVEGYRTDTQYF; CDR3 DNA: TGTGCCAGCAGCGTAGAGGGGTACAGGACAGATACGCAGTATTTT
clone size: NA; J gene: TRBJ2-1; V gene: TRBV7-9; D gene: TRBD1; CDR3 protein: CASSIDRAEQFF; CDR3 DNA: TGTGCCAGCAGCATCGACAGGGCAGAGCAGTTCTTC
clone size: NA; J gene: TRBJ2-7; V gene: TRBV28; D gene: TRBD2; CDR3 protein: CASRFGTSGTIGDEQYF; CDR3 DNA: TGTGCCAGCAGGTTCGGGACTAGCGGGACTATCGGCGACGAGCAGTACTTC
clone size: NA; J gene: TRBJ2-1; V gene: TRBV27; D gene: TRBD1; CDR3 protein: CASSFLTGYNEQFF; CDR3 DNA: TGTGCCAGCAGTTTCCTGACAGGGTACAATGAGCAGTTCTTC
clone size: NA; J gene: TRBJ2-7; V gene: TRBV20-1; D gene: NA; CDR3 protein: CSASSGGLQYF; CDR3 DNA: TGCAGTGCTAGTTCGGGCGGGCTGCAGTACTTC
clone size: NA; J gene: TRBJ2-2; V gene: TRBV19; D gene: TRBD2; CDR3 protein: CASSPRGAGVIGTGELFF; CDR3 DNA: TGTGCCAGTAGTCCCAGAGGAGCGGGAGTGATTGGCACCGGGGAGCTGTTTTTT
clone size: NA; J gene: TRBJ2-1; V gene: TRBV6-5; D gene: TRBD2; CDR3 protein: CASSSSGSSYNEQFF; CDR3 DNA: TGTGCCAGCAGTTCTAGCGGTAGCTCCTACAATGAGCAGTTCTTC
clone size: NA; J gene: TRBJ2-5; V gene: TRBV11-2; D gene: NA; CDR3 protein: CASSPDNPKTQYF; CDR3 DNA: TGTGCCAGCAGCCCTGACAATCCCAAGACCCAGTACTTC
clone size: NA; J gene: TRBJ2-5; V gene: TRBV7-9; D gene: TRBD2; CDR3 protein: CASSLGGLAGVGETQYF; CDR3 DNA: TGTGCCAGCAGCTTAGGCGGACTAGCGGGAGTGGGGGAGACCCAGTACTTC
clone size: NA; J gene: TRBJ1-2; V gene: TRBV30; D gene: TRBD1; CDR3 protein: CALKGTGVRGYTF; CDR3 DNA: TGTGCCCTAAAGGGGACAGGGGTGAGGGGCTACACCTTC
clone size: once; J gene: TRBJ2-1; V gene: TRBV7-3; D gene: TRBD1; CDR3 protein: CASSPDRENYNEQFF; CDR3 DNA: TGTGCCAGCAGCCCGGACAGGGAGAACTACAATGAGCAGTTCTTC
clone size: NA; J gene: TRBJ2-1; V gene: TRBV29-1; D gene: TRBD2; CDR3 protein: CSVERTSGRSNEQFF; CDR3 DNA: TGCAGCGTTGAAAGGACTAGCGGGCGATCCAATGAGCAGTTCTTC
clone size: NA; J gene: TRBJ2-1; V gene: TRBV5-6; D gene: TRBD1; CDR3 protein: CASSSYPGQPYNEQFF; CDR3 DNA: TGTGCCAGCAGTTCTTACCCGGGACAGCCTTACAATGAGCAGTTCTTC
clone size: NA; J gene: TRBJ2-1; V gene: TRBV5-1; D gene: TRBD2; CDR3 protein: CASSLPGLAGGSYNEQFF; CDR3 DNA: TGCGCCAGCAGCTTACCGGGACTAGCGGGAGGTTCATACAATGAGCAGTTCTTC
clone size: NA; J gene: TRBJ2-7; V gene: TRBV19; D gene: NA; CDR3 protein: CASRVSAQPSYEQYF; CDR3 DNA: TGTGCCAGTAGGGTTTCAGCACAGCCCTCCTACGAGCAGTACTTC
clone size: NA; J gene: TRBJ2-7; V gene: TRBV4-3; D gene: NA; CDR3 protein: CASSQVWGRNSYEQYF; CDR3 DNA: TGCGCCAGCAGCCAAGTTTGGGGGAGGAACTCCTACGAGCAGTACTTC
clone size: once; J gene: TRBJ2-1; V gene: TRBV7-2; D gene: TRBD2; CDR3 protein: CASSLMRGGLPNEQFF; CDR3 DNA: TGTGCCAGCAGCTTAATGCGGGGGGGTCTACCGAATGAGCAGTTCTTC
clone size: NA; J gene: TRBJ2-1; V gene: TRBV19; D gene: TRBD1; CDR3 protein: CASSQIGTATFLSSYNEQFF; CDR3 DNA: TGTGCCAGTAGTCAGATAGGGACAGCTACTTTTTTAAGCTCCTACAATGAGCAGTTCTTC
clone size: NA; J gene: TRBJ2-5; V gene: TRBV21-1; D gene: NA; CDR3 protein: CASSTRLGWRETQYF; CDR3 DNA: TGTGCCAGCAGCACACGACTAGGATGGAGAGAGACCCAGTACTTC
clone size: NA; J gene: TRBJ1-3; V gene: TRBV4-2; D gene: NA; CDR3 protein: CASSQPGQGNTIYF; CDR3 DNA: TGTGCCAGCAGCCAGCCGGGACAAGGAAACACCATATATTTT
clone size: NA; J gene: TRBJ2-7; V gene: TRBV19; D gene: TRBD1; CDR3 protein: CASSMAGQGARYEQYF; CDR3 DNA: TGTGCCAGTAGTATGGCTGGACAGGGGGCGCGGTACGAGCAGTACTTC
clone size: NA; J gene: TRBJ1-1; V gene: TRBV5-1; D gene: NA; CDR3 protein: CASSLYSTDANTEAFF; CDR3 DNA: TGCGCCAGCAGCTTGTATAGTACAGACGCGAACACTGAAGCTTTCTTT
clone size: NA; J gene: TRBJ2-7; V gene: TRBV16; D gene: TRBD2; CDR3 protein: CASSQVAGLDHYEQYF; CDR3 DNA: TGTGCCAGCAGCCAGGTGGCTGGACTAGACCACTACGAGCAGTACTTC
clone size: NA; J gene: TRBJ1-5; V gene: TRBV15; D gene: NA; CDR3 protein: CATSISRDTNQPQHF; CDR3 DNA: TGTGCCACCAGCATTAGCCGGGACACAAATCAGCCCCAGCATTTT
clone size: NA; J gene: TRBJ1-1; V gene: TRBV7-9; D gene: NA; CDR3 protein: CASSLDGAVNTEAFF; CDR3 DNA: TGTGCCAGCAGCTTAGATGGGGCAGTGAACACTGAAGCTTTCTTT
clone size: NA; J gene: TRBJ2-1; V gene: TRBV10-1; D gene: TRBD2; CDR3 protein: CASSRTSGSNDEQFF; CDR3 DNA: TGCGCCAGCAGTAGGACTAGCGGGAGTAACGATGAGCAGTTCTTC